The source of this TCR beta chain is a study of blood T cell repertoires in COVID-19. On the study more broadly: The analysed material was cDNA or gDNA that came from T cells, B-cell-depleted T cells, or PBMCs.

The CDR3 sequence is 16 residues long. CDR1 SGDLS and CDR2 YYNGEE come from the germline V gene. V was pared by 0 bases and J by 4 bases, with 7 bases of the junction left unmatched. The authors' processing: Reference gene primer amplification yielded estimated nucleated cell counts. Some clones are missing from TCRdb's copy, which holds only in-frame ones; the method was immunoSEQ multiplex PCR. For V, J and clone size, that table is used; D and trimming come from the DNA. Of 52,000 or so clones listed, about nine tenths were seen once; the top ten hold less than 3.5%. The chain joins TRBV9 to TRBJ2-3, with 8 bases identical to TRBD2. The sequencing input was peripheral blood. The sequence came from a man older than 75 with acute or convalescent COVID-19. The CDR3 region is CASSVGGSGDPDTQYF. The DNA for the CDR3 is TGTGCCAGCAGCGTAGGGGGTAGCGGGGACCCAGATACGCAGTATTTT.